These 21 T cell receptor beta chains were all obtained from the same sample, sequenced in a study of shared clonotypes between healthy human individuals. Clones were read by immunoSEQ multiplex PCR, and TCRdb kept only the in-frame ones, dropping some. Among more than 850,000 clones listed, 75% to 85% were seen once. The sequenced sample consisted of memory CD4+ T cells from PBMCs. Noted subset: CD45RA-negative fraction. The receptors derive from a man aged 18 to 30 in good health. Some clones in this sample may be carry-over from other donors' samples.

A word on this clone: In the same sample, other DNA sequences code for this CDR3. The chain couples TRBV5-1 to TRBJ1-2; D ambiguous. Germline loops: CDR1 SGHRS, CDR2 YFSETQ. Trimming stripped 1 base from V and 4 bases from J, with 5 bases between. This CDR3 contains 12 residues. DNA of the CDR3: TGCGCCAGCAGCTTGTATTCCTATGGCTACACCTTC. It encodes CASSLYSYGYTF.

CDR3 residues: CASSIDLAGTIYF. Here the CDR3 DNA reads TGTGCCAGCAGCATAGACCTCGCGGGGACCATATATTTT. The chain uses TRBV7-2 and TRBJ1-3; D is unclear. The germline gives CDR1 SGHTA, CDR2 FQGNSA. V shed 5 bases and J shed 10 bases, with 15 bases lying between them. CDR3 length: 13 amino acids. Drawing the rest from reference TRBV7-2 and TRBJ1-3, the complete variable domain is GAGVSQSPSNKVTEKGKDVELRCDPISGHTALYWYRQSLGQGLEFLIYFQGNSAPDKSGLPSDRFSAERTGGSVSTLTIQRTQQEDSAVYLCASSIDLAGTIYFGEGSWLTVV.

This clone was seen once. The rearrangement uses TRBV19 and TRBJ2-2; 8 bases align to TRBD1. There are 15 residues in the CDR3. Trimming at V came to 5 bases and at J to 8 bases, leaving 10 bases not matched to a gene. Germline V gene lookup returns CDR1 LNHDA and CDR2 SQIVND (reference sequence). The CDR3 loop is CASSGRQGSVGELFF. CDR3 coding DNA: TGTGCCAGTAGTGGCCGACAGGGGTCCGTTGGGGAGCTGTTTTTT.

This chain uses TRBV7-6 with TRBJ2-3, with D perhaps matching TRBD2 (6 bases). Trimming removed 2 bases at V and 2 bases at J, with 11 bases between. The germline V gene encodes CDR1 SGHVS and CDR2 FNYEAQ. The CDR3 covers 15 residues. CDR3 DNA: TGTGCCAGCAGCTTACTGGTGCGGGACACAGATACGCAGTATTTT. Residues: CASSLLVRDTDTQYF.

In this sample, this clone turned up once. The chain carries TRBV19 and TRBJ2-6, with D tentatively TRBD2 (5 bases). The V end was cut by 6 bases, the J end by 0 bases, with 12 bases between. Germline V gene sequence: CDR1 LNHDA, CDR2 SQIVND (reference sequence). CDR3 length equals 16 residues. The CDR3 DNA is TGTGCCAGTAGCACTTCCCGGGACTCTGGGGCCAACGTCCTGACTTTC. Amino acids: CASSTSRDSGANVLTF.

The CDR3 DNA reads TGTGCCACCAGCAGAGGTCCGCTAACTCAAACCGGGGAGCTGTTTTTT. It specifies CATSRGPLTQTGELFF. This rearrangement joins TRBV15 to TRBJ2-2; no firm D call. Germline assignment: CDR1 LNHNV and CDR2 YYDKDF (reference sequence). The CDR3 runs to 16 residues. With 1 base removed from V and 5 bases from J, the gap between germline ends came to 14 bases.

The chain links TRBV28 to TRBJ1-4, with TRBD1 matching 8 bases. Germline V CDR1 and CDR2: MDHEN, SYDVKM. This CDR3 is 14 amino acids long. Trimming took 5 bases from V and 8 from J; bases not matched to a gene: 7. The CDR3 region has the DNA TGTGCCAGCAGTCAACGACAGGGGCGAGAAAAACTGTTTTTT. This codes for CASSQRQGREKLFF.

The gene calls are TRBV27 and TRBJ1-2; D uncertain. The germline CDR1 and CDR2 sequences are MNHEY and SMNVEV (reference sequence). The ends were cut back, 0 bases at V and 2 bases at J, with 10 bases in the middle. The length of the CDR3 is 15 residues. The CDR3 sequence: CASSLSGARNYGYTF. In DNA form, the CDR3 reads TGTGCCAGCAGTTTATCGGGTGCTCGGAACTATGGCTACACCTTC.

V is TRBV6-5 and J is TRBJ2-1; 7 bases fit TRBD2. V gave up 4 bases and J gave up 6 bases; unmatched junction bases: 12. The CDR3 has 16 amino acids. Germline CDR1 reads MNHEY; CDR2 reads SVGAGI. CDR3 DNA sequence: TGTGCCAGCAGTTCGGAGACTAGCAGGTTGGGCAATGAGCAGTTCTTC. Protein: CASSSETSRLGNEQFF.

The rearrangement links TRBV7-2 to TRBJ2-5; D uncertain. CDR3 length: 15 residues. The germline V gene has CDR1 SGHTA and CDR2 FQGNSA. V was trimmed by 5 bases and J by 0 bases, leaving 13 bases between them. CDR3 sequence: CASSPYPTNQETQYF. The CDR3 bases are TGTGCCAGCAGCCCTTATCCTACAAACCAAGAGACCCAGTACTTC. Using reference TRBV7-2 and TRBJ2-5 for the parts outside the CDR3, the full variable domain is GAGVSQSPSNKVTEKGKDVELRCDPISGHTALYWYRQSLGQGLEFLIYFQGNSAPDKSGLPSDRFSAERTGGSVSTLTIQRTQQEDSAVYLCASSPYPTNQETQYFGPGTRLLVL.

The rearrangement joins TRBV6-1 to TRBJ1-4, with D perhaps matching TRBD1 (6 bases). Looked up from germline, CDR1 is MNHNS and CDR2 is SASEGT. The V end lost 4 bases, the J end lost 2 bases, and 14 bases lay between the germline ends. This CDR3 is 16 amino acids long. CDR3 in DNA: TGTGCCAGCAGTGGACGGCTCCAGGGGACTAATGAAAAACTGTTTTTT. As protein: CASSGRLQGTNEKLFF.

The chain has TRBV28 and TRBJ2-1, with D uncertain. The length of the CDR3 is 12 residues. From germline, CDR1 is MDHEN and CDR2 SYDVKM. The V end lost 10 bases, the J end lost 4 bases, and 11 bases lay between the germline ends. CDR3 amino acids: CATKGPYNEQFF. The CDR3 DNA reads TGTGCCACGAAGGGCCCTTACAATGAGCAGTTCTTC. Variable domain in full (rest from reference TRBV28 and TRBJ2-1): DVKVTQSSRYLVKRTGEKVFLECVQDMDHENMFWYRQDPGLGLRLIYFSYDVKMKEKGDIPEGYSVSREKKERFSLILESASTNQTSMYLCATKGPYNEQFFGPGTRLTVL.

The chain links TRBV28 to TRBJ1-1, with D hard to call. This CDR3 is built from 11 residues. With 5 bases removed from V and 11 bases from J, the gap between germline ends came to 12 bases. Germline V lookup: CDR1 MDHEN, CDR2 SYDVKM. DNA of the CDR3: TGTGCCAGCAGTAGTAGGACTAGGGCTTTCTTT. This codes for CASSSRTRAFF.

The CDR3 DNA sequence: TGTGCCAGCAGTGTCCAGAAGGGCACCGGGGAGCTGTTTTTT. It codes for CASSVQKGTGELFF. The J gene is TRBJ2-2, the V gene TRBV6-4; no firm D call. The germline V gene has CDR1 MRHNA and CDR2 SNTAGT. This CDR3 has 14 residues. V was pared by 4 bases and J by 4 bases, with 10 bases between.

The chain links TRBV11-3 to TRBJ2-5, with 7 bases lining up with TRBD2. CDR1 is SGHNT and CDR2 is YENEEA in the germline V gene. This CDR3 has 14 amino acids. The V gene end was trimmed by 6 bases and the J gene end by 5 bases; junction bases not matched to a gene: 9. The CDR3 DNA follows: TGTGCCAGCAGTGCTGGAGCGGGACGTGAGACCCAGTACTTC. Protein product: CASSAGAGRETQYF.

This clone was observed a handful of times. Other DNA sequences of this sample code for an identical CDR3. This sequence joins TRBV29-1 and TRBJ2-1; D is uncertain. V shed 5 bases and J shed 6 bases, with 8 bases lying between them. The CDR3 is 11 amino acids. Germline V gives CDR1 SQVTM, CDR2 ANQGSEA. CDR3 in amino acids: CSVLQSNEQFF. The CDR3 DNA reads as TGCAGCGTTCTCCAGAGCAATGAGCAGTTCTTC.

The rearrangement joins TRBV29-1 to TRBJ1-1; D perhaps matches TRBD1 (5 bases). This CDR3 is 13 amino acids long. The germline V gene encodes CDR1 SQVTM and CDR2 ANQGSEA. Between the trimmed V and J ends, which lost 2 bases and 11 bases, there was a span of 18 bases. The CDR3 nucleotides read TGCAGCGTTGAACCGGTTCAGGGTATTTGGGCTTTCTTT. Residues: CSVEPVQGIWAFF.

This chain uses TRBV5-4 with TRBJ2-7; D not certain. This CDR3 spans 13 amino acids. Germline-derived CDR1 and CDR2 are SGHNT and YYREEE (reference sequence). Trimming left V 3 bases short and J 2 bases short, with 9 bases between. CDR3 sequence reads: CASSSPATYEQYF. CDR3 sequence (DNA): TGTGCCAGCAGCTCGCCGGCTACCTACGAGCAGTACTTC.

This clone was observed a single time. The rearrangement joins TRBV10-2 to TRBJ2-1; D uncertain. V was trimmed by 5 bases and J by 2 bases, leaving 7 bases between them. There are 13 residues in the CDR3. The germline gives CDR1 WSHSY, CDR2 SAAADI. The CDR3 bases are TGCGCCAGCAGTTCCCTGCCCTACAATGAGCAGTTCTTC. Its protein is CASSSLPYNEQFF.

The gene calls are TRBV9 and TRBJ2-1; D ambiguous. Germline V gene lookup returns CDR1 SGDLS and CDR2 YYNGEE. V was shortened by 4 bases and J by 0 bases, with 17 bases between the two germline ends. The CDR3 sequence is 17 residues long. The CDR3 loop reads CASSPQIGHSSYNEQFF. CDR3 DNA: TGTGCCAGCAGCCCACAGATTGGTCACAGCTCCTACAATGAGCAGTTCTTC.

Worth noting for this clone: At the DNA level, this CDR3 is encoded by other sequences in the same sample as well. The J gene is TRBJ2-3, the V gene TRBV7-3; D may match TRBD1 or TRBD2 (5 bases each). The CDR3 runs to 14 residues. The V gene's germline CDR1 is SGHTA and CDR2 FQGTGA. Trimming removed 5 bases from V and 4 bases from J, with 13 bases in between. The CDR3 region has the DNA TGTGCCAGCAGCCCCGGGACGGGCTCAGATACGCAGTATTTT. Translated: CASSPGTGSDTQYF.